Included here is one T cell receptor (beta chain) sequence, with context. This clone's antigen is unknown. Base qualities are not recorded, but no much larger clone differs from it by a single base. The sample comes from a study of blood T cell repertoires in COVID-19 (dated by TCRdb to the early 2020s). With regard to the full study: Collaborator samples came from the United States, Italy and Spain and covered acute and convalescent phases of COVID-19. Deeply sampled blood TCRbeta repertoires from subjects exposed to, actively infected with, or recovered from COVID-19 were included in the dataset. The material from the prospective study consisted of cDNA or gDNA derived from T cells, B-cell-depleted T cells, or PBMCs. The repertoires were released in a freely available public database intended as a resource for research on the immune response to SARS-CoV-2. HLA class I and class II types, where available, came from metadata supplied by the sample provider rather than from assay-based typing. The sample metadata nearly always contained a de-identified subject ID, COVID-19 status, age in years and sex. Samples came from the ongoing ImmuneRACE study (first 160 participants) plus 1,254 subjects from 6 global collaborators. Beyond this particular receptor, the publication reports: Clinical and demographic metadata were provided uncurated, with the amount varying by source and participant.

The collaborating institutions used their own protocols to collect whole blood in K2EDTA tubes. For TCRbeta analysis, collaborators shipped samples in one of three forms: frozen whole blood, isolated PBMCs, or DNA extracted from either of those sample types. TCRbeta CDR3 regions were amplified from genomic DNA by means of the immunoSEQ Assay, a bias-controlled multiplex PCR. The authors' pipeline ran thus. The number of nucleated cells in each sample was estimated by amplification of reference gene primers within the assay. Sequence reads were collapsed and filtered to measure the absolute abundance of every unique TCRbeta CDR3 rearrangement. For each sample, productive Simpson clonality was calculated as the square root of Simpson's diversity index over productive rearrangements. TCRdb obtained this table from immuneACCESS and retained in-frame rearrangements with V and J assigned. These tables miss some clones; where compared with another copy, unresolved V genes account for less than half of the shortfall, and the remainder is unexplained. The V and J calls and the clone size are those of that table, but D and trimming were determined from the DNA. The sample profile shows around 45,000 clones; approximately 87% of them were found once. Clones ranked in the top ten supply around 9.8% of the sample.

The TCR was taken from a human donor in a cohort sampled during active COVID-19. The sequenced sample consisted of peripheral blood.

The CDR3 sequence is CASSKDRGPYEQYF. The sequence in DNA is TGTGCCAGCAGTAAGGACAGGGGTCCCTACGAGCAGTACTTC. Recombination joined TRBV27 with TRBJ2-7, with 9 bases in between that match TRBD1. There are 14 amino acids in the CDR3, from cysteine to phenylalanine inclusive. Only CDR3 DNA is held: 42 bases, read in frame from base 1. Per the germline V gene (reference sequence), MNHEY is the CDR1 and SMNVEV is the CDR2. V has 5 bases trimmed and J has 2 bases trimmed; junction bases matching no gene number 4.